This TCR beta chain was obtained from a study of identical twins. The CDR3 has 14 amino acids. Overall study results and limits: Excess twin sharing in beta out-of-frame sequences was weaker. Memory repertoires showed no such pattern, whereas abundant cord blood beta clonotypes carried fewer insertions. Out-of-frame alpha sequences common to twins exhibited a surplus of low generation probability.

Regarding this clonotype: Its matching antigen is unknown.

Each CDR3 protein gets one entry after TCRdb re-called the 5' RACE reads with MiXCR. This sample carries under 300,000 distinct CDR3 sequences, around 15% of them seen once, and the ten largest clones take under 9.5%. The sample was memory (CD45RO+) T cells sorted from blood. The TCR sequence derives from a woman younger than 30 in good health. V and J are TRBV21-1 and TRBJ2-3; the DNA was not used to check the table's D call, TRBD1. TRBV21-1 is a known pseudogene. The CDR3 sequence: CASSTDRRTDTQYF. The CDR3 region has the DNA TGTGCCAGCAGCACTGACAGACGCACAGATACGCAGTATTTT.